This T cell receptor (beta chain) emerged from a study of cytomegalovirus exposure and HLA in healthy donors. Overall study results and limits: In a later analysis, V- and J-gene trimming of beta chains associated with a DCLRE1C missense variant, replicated independently. An analysis that was carried out later associated 15,000 to 20,000 TCR beta sequences with HLA alleles at 0.05 false discovery rate. Later analysis placed DRB1 highest and HLA-C lowest in TCR association rates, which differed by HLA locus.

At the time of sampling, donors were nominally healthy, though unrecorded immune exposures were likely. This CDR3 is 14 amino acids long. V shed 0 bases, J shed 4 bases, and the junction held 0 bases outside the gene matches. Germline CDR1 reads MGHRA; CDR2 reads YSYEKL. PCR primers comprised 60 Vbeta and 13 Jbeta primers. The data were produced by immunoSEQ multiplex PCR, yet TCRdb's version contains in-frame clones alone and is incomplete. This sample carries around 210,000 clones, around 83% of them seen once, and the ten largest clones take roughly 0.24%. Turning to this clone: The antigen remains unidentified.

J is TRBJ1-2 and V is TRBV4-1, with TRBD1 identical over 9 bases. Sequencing was done on a sample of PBMCs. This TCR was recovered from a girl under 10 years old in good health and CMV-seronegative. The CDR3, as DNA: TGCGCCAGCAGCCAAGAGGGACAGGGCTATGGCTACACCTTC. Its protein is CASSQEGQGYGYTF.